Below, one TCR beta chain is given with its context. These data are taken from a study of blood T cell repertoires in COVID-19. Study at large: The analysed material was cDNA or gDNA that came from T cells, B-cell-depleted T cells, or PBMCs.

Original handling: Reference gene primer amplification gave nucleated cell count estimates. Clones were sequenced by immunoSEQ multiplex PCR, and TCRdb holds only the in-frame ones, with some missing. The V and J calls and clone size were taken over from that table, and D and trimming were inferred from the DNA. The repertoire holds fewer than 150,000 clones, with about 86% as singletons. This CDR3 is 14 amino acids long. CDR1 and CDR2 from the germline V gene are MNHEY and SVGAGI. Trimming shortened V by 0 bases and J by 2 bases, and 8 bases separated the two germline ends. This chain connects TRBV6-5 to TRBJ2-7; D might be TRBD1 (6 bases). The receptor was derived from a man between 65 and 80 years old who had recovered from COVID-19. Sequenced sample: peripheral blood. In DNA form, the CDR3 reads TGTGCCAGCAGTTACTCGGGACACCCCTACGAGCAGTACTTC. Its translation is CASSYSGHPYEQYF.